This TCR beta chain was observed in a study of PD-1 blockade in classical Hodgkin lymphoma. Specified time point: cycle 4 day 1 (C4D1), after more than 5 weeks of nivolumab. Every one of the patients relapsed after autologous stem cell transplantation (brentuximab vedotin exposure was variable). Assay used: immunoSEQ multiplex PCR; TCRdb lists only in-frame clones, some missing. Among tens of thousands of clones listed, roughly 77% were seen once. This clone appeared once. The antigen remains undetermined. The study's findings and limits: CD4+ TCR diversity climbed significantly by C4D1, unlike CD8+ TCR diversity. Lower baseline TCR diversity marked trial partial responders and progressors.

Germline CDR1 reads SGHVS; CDR2 reads FQNEAQ. The CDR3 has 15 residues. With V trimmed by 5 bases and J by 9 bases, 11 bases remained unmatched. The chain combines TRBV7-8 with TRBJ2-1; TRBD2 matches 9 bases. The input for sequencing was peripheral blood mononuclear cells (PBMCs), taken before the fourth cycle of nivolumab. The source is a human donor with classical Hodgkin lymphoma. Here the CDR3 reads CASSPPGTSLGEQFF. DNA for the CDR3: TGTGCCAGCAGCCCCCCCGGGACTAGCTTAGGTGAGCAGTTCTTC.